The clone carrying this TCR beta chain was counted between two and nine times. Its target is unknown. The read gets to within 3 residues of the CDR3 end, and the germline J gene fills in the rest. This sample is part of a study of T cell clonality in common variable immunodeficiency. Whole-study results and caveats: Common variable immunodeficiency TCR beta sequences reportedly had fewer deletions and N-nucleotide insertions. CVID subjects shared fewer TCRbeta clones than healthy controls did.

TCRdb's copy holds only in-frame clones and misses some; the assay was immunoSEQ multiplex PCR. This repertoire lists about 52,000 clones without singletons; approximately 3% sits in the top ten. The J segment lost 7 bases and the V segment lost 10 bases, leaving 18 bases of the junction unmatched. CDR1 and CDR2 from the germline V gene are MNHEY and SVGEGT. CDR3 size: 16 residues. Caucasian heritage predominated among both patients and controls. The clonotype originates from a person aged 18 to 75 in good health. Sequencing was carried out using peripheral blood mononuclear cells. The rearrangement uses TRBV6-2 or TRBV6-3 and TRBJ2-3; TRBD2 agrees at 9 bases. CDR3: CATERGAGGLLNTQYF. The DNA read from the CDR3 is TGTGCCACCGAGCGGGGGGCGGGAGGCCTCCTAAATACG.